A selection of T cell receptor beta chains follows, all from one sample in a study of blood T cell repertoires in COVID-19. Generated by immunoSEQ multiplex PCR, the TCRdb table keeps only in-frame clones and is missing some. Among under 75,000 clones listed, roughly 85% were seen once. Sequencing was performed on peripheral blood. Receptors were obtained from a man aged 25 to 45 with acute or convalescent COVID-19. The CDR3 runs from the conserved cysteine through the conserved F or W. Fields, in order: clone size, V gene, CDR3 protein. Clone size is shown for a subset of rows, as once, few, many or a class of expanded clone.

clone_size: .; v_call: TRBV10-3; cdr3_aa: CAISDRTGGVSGELFF
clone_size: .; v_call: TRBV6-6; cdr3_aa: CASREQGARNSPLHF
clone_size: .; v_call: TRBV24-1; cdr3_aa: CATSAGGYGYTF
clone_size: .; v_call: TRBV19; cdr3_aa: CASRSYSAEAFF
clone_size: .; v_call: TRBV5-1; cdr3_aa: CASSPTANTEAFF
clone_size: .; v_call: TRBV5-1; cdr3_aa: CASSPLPVTGLAGSSYEQYF
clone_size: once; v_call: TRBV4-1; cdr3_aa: CASTLYDRTNEKLFF
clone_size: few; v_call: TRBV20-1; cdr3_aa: CSASGSEQFF
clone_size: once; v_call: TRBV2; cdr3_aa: CASREDWDRGQVNQPQHF
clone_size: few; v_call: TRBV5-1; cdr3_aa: CASSRQGYNSPLHF
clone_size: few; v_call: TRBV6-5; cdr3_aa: CASSYWDREGGYTF
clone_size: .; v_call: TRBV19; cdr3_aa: CASSRGTGLGYTF
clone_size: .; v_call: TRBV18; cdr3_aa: CASSPSFGDSNQPQHF
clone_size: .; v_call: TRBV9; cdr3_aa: CASSAGGTAPYNEQFF
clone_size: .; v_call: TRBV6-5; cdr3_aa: CAVIETSYNEQFF
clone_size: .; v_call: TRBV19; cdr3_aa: CASSSGIMQQGTGFF
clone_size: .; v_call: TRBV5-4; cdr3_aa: CASSLFGGAGETQYF
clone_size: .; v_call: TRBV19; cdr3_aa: CASSVGQGPYEQYF
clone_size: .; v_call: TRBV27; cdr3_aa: CASSLMPGTDTQYF
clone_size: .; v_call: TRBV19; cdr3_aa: CATTANYGYTF
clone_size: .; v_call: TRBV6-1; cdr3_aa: CASSEDVRGTEAFF
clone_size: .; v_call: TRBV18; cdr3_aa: CASSPTGNDGNTIYF
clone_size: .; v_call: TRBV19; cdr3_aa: CASSNKGAYTEAFF
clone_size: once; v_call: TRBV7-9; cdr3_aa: CASSPTGGPYEQYF
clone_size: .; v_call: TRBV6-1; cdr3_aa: CASSERSLGTSTDTQYF
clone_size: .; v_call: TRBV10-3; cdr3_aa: CAISGDRARGYTF
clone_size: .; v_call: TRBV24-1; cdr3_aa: CATSDSGTGGQVYGYTF
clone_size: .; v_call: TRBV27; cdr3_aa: CASSLFGGDTIYF
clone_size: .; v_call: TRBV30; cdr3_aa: CAWSQGDTYNEQFF
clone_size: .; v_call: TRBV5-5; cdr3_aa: CASSWALWDSQETQYF
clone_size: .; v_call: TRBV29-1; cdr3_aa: CSVETGEQFF
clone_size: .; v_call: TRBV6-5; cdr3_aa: CASTVLPNTEAFF
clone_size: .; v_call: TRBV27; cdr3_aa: CASSSHGIETQYF
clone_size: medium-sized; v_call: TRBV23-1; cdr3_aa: CASSHGWGTGGSQPQHF
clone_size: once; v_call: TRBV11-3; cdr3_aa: CASSFGGSYNEQFF
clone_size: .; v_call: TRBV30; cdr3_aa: CALQREMGNEQYF
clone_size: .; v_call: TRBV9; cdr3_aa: CASSSLTGVNEKLFF
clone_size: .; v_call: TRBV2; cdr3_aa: CASTALPGQGANEQFF
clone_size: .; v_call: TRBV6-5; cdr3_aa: CASSYSTDPQETQYF
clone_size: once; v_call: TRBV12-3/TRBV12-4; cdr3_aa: CASSWDSNEKLFF
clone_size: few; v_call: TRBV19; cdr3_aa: CASADRSGNTIYF
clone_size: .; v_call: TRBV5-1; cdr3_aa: CASSLQEANYGYTF
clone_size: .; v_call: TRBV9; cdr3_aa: CASSVDDSPNYGYTF
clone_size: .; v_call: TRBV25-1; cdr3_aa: CASTAAGGSGNSPLHF
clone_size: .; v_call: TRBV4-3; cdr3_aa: CASSQDPTSGDNEQFF
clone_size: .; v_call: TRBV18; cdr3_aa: CASSLTGQDQPQHF
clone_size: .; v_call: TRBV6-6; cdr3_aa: CASSWAISGANVLTF
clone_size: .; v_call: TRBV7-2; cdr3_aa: CASSLRRGSGRRSTDTQYF
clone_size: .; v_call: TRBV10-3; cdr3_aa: CAISQGMTEAFF
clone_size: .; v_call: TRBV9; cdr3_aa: CASSVATGPHYSGANVLTF
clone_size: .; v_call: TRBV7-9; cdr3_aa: CASSAGQGFLPLHF
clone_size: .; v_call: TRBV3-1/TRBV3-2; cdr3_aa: CASSQDPRVGTEAFF
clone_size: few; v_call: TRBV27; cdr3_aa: CASSRKTGGSLNEKLFF
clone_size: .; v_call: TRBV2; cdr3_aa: CASSASGFEQFF
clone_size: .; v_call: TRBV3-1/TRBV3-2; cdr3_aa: CASSPLAGDTEAFF
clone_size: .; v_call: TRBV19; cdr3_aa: CASSINTGAGELFF
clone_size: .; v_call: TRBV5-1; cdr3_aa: CASSLAGLAAYNEQFF